The 9 T cell receptor beta chains given below trace back to one sample, sequenced in a study of monozygotic twins with inflammatory bowel disease. From its re-call of the 5' RACE reads, TCRdb lists each CDR3 protein once, without DNA. This repertoire includes around 450,000 distinct CDR3 sequences. The sample taken for sequencing was blood. The receptors come from a human donor with ulcerative colitis or Crohn's disease, or a healthy co-twin of an affected twin (not recorded which).

CDR3 loop: CASSSLAGRITDTQYF. The chain combines TRBV7-2 with TRBJ2-3; TCRdb returns TRBD2, unconfirmable since there is no DNA. The CDR3 contains 16 residues. From germline, CDR1 is SGHTA and CDR2 FQGNSA.

The J gene is TRBJ2-1, the V gene TRBV24-1; there is no DNA to check the TCRdb D call of TRBD1. CDR3 length: 13 residues. Germline V gene lookup returns CDR1 KGHDR and CDR2 SFDVKD. The chain's CDR3 is CATSDPGSNEQFF.

The chain joins TRBV12-3 or TRBV12-4 to TRBJ1-6. The length of the CDR3 is 15 residues. The CDR3 loop reads CASTSGEGPNSPLHF.

The gene calls are TRBV6-5 and TRBJ2-6; TCRdb's D call, TRBD1, is unchecked because there is no DNA. The CDR3 loop spans 15 amino acids. Germline V CDR1 and CDR2: MNHEY, SVGAGI. The CDR3 loop is CASSSTGNGANVLTF.

J is TRBJ2-2 and V is TRBV12-3 or TRBV12-4. The CDR3 length is 14 residues. The CDR3 is CASSFKGNTGELFF.

This chain links TRBV7-3 with TRBJ2-1; TCRdb outputs TRBD2, but without DNA this stays unchecked. The CDR3 consists of 16 residues. Germline V gives CDR1 SGHTA, CDR2 FQGTGA. The CDR3 is CASSLRPDSTYNEQFF.

V is TRBV6-1 and J is TRBJ1-1; TCRdb calls TRBD1, which cannot be checked without DNA. This CDR3 contains 15 residues. The V gene's germline CDR1 is MNHNS and CDR2 SASEGT. CDR3 sequence reads: CASSEPSTANTEAFF.

V and J are TRBV10-3 and TRBJ2-1; the TCRdb call, TRBD1, lacks DNA for checking. The V gene's germline CDR1 is ENHRY and CDR2 SYGVKD. The CDR3 sequence is 20 residues long. CDR3 residues: CAISEPRGLTAGQGANEQFF.

The chain joins TRBV25-1 to TRBJ2-7; TCRdb's D call, TRBD1, is unchecked because there is no DNA. The CDR3 contains 13 residues. Germline V lookup: CDR1 MGHDK, CDR2 SYGVNS. The CDR3 is CASSHRVYYEQYF.